Described below is a single T cell receptor (beta chain) sequence and its context. The antigen remains undetermined. Memory CD4+ T cells were sorted as CD4+CD45RO+CD25- cells. After constant-region reverse-primer amplification, full-length variable regions underwent semi-nested PCR with Nested Universal Primer A. MiXCR, applied by TCRdb to the 5' RACE reads, yields one record per CDR3 protein. The data hold 35,000 to 50,000 distinct CDR3 sequences, with about 30% observed a single time. The length of the CDR3 is 15 residues. Trimming removed 1 base at V and 5 bases at J, with 12 bases between. Findings of the study overall: The TCR gene usage of tumor memory CD4+ T cells clustered together with blood and lymph node memory CD4+ cells and with lymph node naive CD4+ cells.

The receptor was derived from a female donor with breast cancer. Sequenced: tumor-infiltrating memory CD4+ T cells sorted from the breast tumor. Regarding subset: memory CD4+ T cells, CD4+CD45RO+CD25-. The chain employs TRBV12-3 or TRBV12-4 and TRBJ2-4; TRBD1 is a possible D gene (6 bases). The CDR3: CASSLGPGQQNIQYF. CDR3 DNA: TGTGCCAGCAGTTTAGGGCCCGGACAGCAAAACATTCAGTACTTC.